This T cell receptor (beta chain) was identified in a study of cytomegalovirus exposure and HLA in healthy donors. Whole-study findings and limits: Analyzed later, association rates of TCRs varied across HLA loci, with DRB1 most and HLA-C fewest. A link between a missense DCLRE1C variant and TCR beta V- and J-gene trimming emerged from a later analysis. Earlier analysis yielded a pattern in which most TCR beta V segments were productive about 90% or about 30% of the time.

Germline V gene lookup returns CDR1 LGHNA and CDR2 YNFKEQ. V was clipped by 0 bases and J by 4 bases, with 10 bases between them. This CDR3 comprises 15 residues. Amplification used 60 Vbeta primers and 13 Jbeta primers. Data came from immunoSEQ multiplex PCR; TCRdb stores just in-frame clones and leaves some out. The sample is made up of approximately 75,000 clones, and the top ten hold about 0.83% of it. Though probably carrying unrecorded immune exposures, donors were nominally healthy at sampling. A note on this clone: The antigen is undetermined.

This TCR derives from a boy aged 5-17 years in good health and CMV-seronegative. The sequenced sample was PBMCs. The gene calls are TRBV4-2 and TRBJ1-5; no clear D. Here the CDR3 DNA reads TGTGCCAGCAGCCAAGATATGGGAGTTAATCAGCCCCAGCATTTT. This encodes CASSQDMGVNQPQHF.